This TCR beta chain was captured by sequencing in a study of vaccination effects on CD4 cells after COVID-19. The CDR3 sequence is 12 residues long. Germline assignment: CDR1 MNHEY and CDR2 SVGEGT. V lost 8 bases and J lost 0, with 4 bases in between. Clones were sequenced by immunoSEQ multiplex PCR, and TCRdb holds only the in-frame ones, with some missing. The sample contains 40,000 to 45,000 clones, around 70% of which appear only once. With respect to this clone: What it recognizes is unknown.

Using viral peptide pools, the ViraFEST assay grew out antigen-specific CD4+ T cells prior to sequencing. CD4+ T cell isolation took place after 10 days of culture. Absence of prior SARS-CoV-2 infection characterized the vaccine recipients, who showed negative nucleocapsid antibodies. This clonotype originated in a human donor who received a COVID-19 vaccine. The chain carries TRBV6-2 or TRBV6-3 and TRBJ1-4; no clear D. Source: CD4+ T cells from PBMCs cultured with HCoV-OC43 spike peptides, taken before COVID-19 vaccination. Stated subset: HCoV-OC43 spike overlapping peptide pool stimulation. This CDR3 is CASGPTNEKLFF. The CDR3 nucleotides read TGTGCCAGCGGCCCAACTAATGAAAAACTGTTTTTT.